These T cell receptor beta chains were read from a single sample in a study of blood T cell repertoires in COVID-19. Using immunoSEQ multiplex PCR, the repertoire was profiled, and TCRdb retains in-frame clones only, with some absent. The table has around 55,000 clones, about nine tenths seen once. Specimen: peripheral blood. These receptor sequences come from a man aged 40-50 years with acute or convalescent COVID-19. CDR3s include the opening cysteine and the closing phenylalanine or tryptophan. D genes are given only for firm matches. Only part of the rows carry a size: once, few, many, or a class if the clone is expanded.

v_gene: TRBV15; abundance: once; d_gene: -; j_gene: TRBJ1-4; CDR3nt: TGTGCCACCAGCAGAGATATGGGGCATGAAAAACTGTTTTTT; CDR3aa: CATSRDMGHEKLFF
v_gene: TRBV7-9; abundance: -; d_gene: -; j_gene: TRBJ1-6; CDR3nt: TGTGCCAGCTCAGAGGGCCCAACGGGGTATAATTCACCCCTCCACTTT; CDR3aa: CASSEGPTGYNSPLHF
v_gene: TRBV5-8; abundance: -; d_gene: -; j_gene: TRBJ1-2; CDR3nt: TGTGCCAGCAGTCATGGGACACCCCTAATTTATGGCTACACCTTC; CDR3aa: CASSHGTPLIYGYTF
v_gene: TRBV19; abundance: -; d_gene: TRBD2; j_gene: TRBJ2-1; CDR3nt: TGTGCCAGTAGTATAGTTGCGGGAGCGAGGTACAATGAGCAGTTCTTC; CDR3aa: CASSIVAGARYNEQFF
v_gene: TRBV29-1; abundance: -; d_gene: -; j_gene: TRBJ1-1; CDR3nt: TGCAGCGTTGACCAGGTAAACACTGAAGCTTTCTTT; CDR3aa: CSVDQVNTEAFF
v_gene: TRBV11-2; abundance: -; d_gene: TRBD2; j_gene: TRBJ2-3; CDR3nt: TGTGCCAGCAGCTCGATGACTAGCGGGAGCACAGATACGCAGTATTTT; CDR3aa: CASSSMTSGSTDTQYF
v_gene: TRBV2; abundance: few; d_gene: -; j_gene: TRBJ1-2; CDR3nt: TGTGCCAGCAGTGAAGCGCGGGTGGACTATGGCTACACCTTC; CDR3aa: CASSEARVDYGYTF
v_gene: TRBV7-9; abundance: once; d_gene: -; j_gene: TRBJ1-2; CDR3nt: TGTGCCAGCAGCTTGGGTGAACAGGCTTTCTATGGCTACACCTTC; CDR3aa: CASSLGEQAFYGYTF
v_gene: TRBV29-1; abundance: -; d_gene: -; j_gene: TRBJ1-1; CDR3nt: TGCAGCGGTTATTATAACACTGAAGCTTTCTTT; CDR3aa: CSGYYNTEAFF
v_gene: TRBV5-1; abundance: -; d_gene: -; j_gene: TRBJ1-3; CDR3nt: TGCGCCAGCAGCTTGGTTGCGGGGACTGGAAACACCATATATTTT; CDR3aa: CASSLVAGTGNTIYF
v_gene: TRBV3-1/TRBV3-2; abundance: -; d_gene: TRBD2; j_gene: TRBJ2-1; CDR3nt: TGTGCCAGCAGCCCGAGACTAGCGGGAAACAATGAGCAGTTCTTC; CDR3aa: CASSPRLAGNNEQFF
v_gene: TRBV3-1/TRBV3-2; abundance: -; d_gene: -; j_gene: TRBJ2-2; CDR3nt: TGTGCTACGCCTCTGCGGGAAACCGGGGAGCTGTTTTTT; CDR3aa: CATPLRETGELFF
v_gene: TRBV13; abundance: -; d_gene: TRBD1; j_gene: TRBJ1-1; CDR3nt: TGTGCCAGCAGCTCGGACAGGGGAAGTGCGAACACTGAAGCTTTCTTT; CDR3aa: CASSSDRGSANTEAFF
v_gene: TRBV7-9; abundance: -; d_gene: -; j_gene: TRBJ1-1; CDR3nt: TGTGCCAGCAGCCTCAAGGGGGACACTGAAGCTTTCTTT; CDR3aa: CASSLKGDTEAFF
v_gene: TRBV11-2; abundance: -; d_gene: -; j_gene: TRBJ1-1; CDR3nt: TGTGCCAGCAGCTGGGCCAACACTGAAGCTTTCTTT; CDR3aa: CASSWANTEAFF
v_gene: TRBV28; abundance: -; d_gene: TRBD1; j_gene: TRBJ1-2; CDR3nt: TGTGCCAGCAGTTCCGTCCGGGACAGCTATGGCTACACCTTC; CDR3aa: CASSSVRDSYGYTF
v_gene: TRBV19; abundance: -; d_gene: -; j_gene: TRBJ1-1; CDR3nt: TGTGCCAGTACCTGGGGAAGGGGAACTGAAGCTTTCTTT; CDR3aa: CASTWGRGTEAFF
v_gene: TRBV6-5; abundance: -; d_gene: -; j_gene: TRBJ2-1; CDR3nt: TGTGCCTCCCAGGTTTCTTACTACAATGAGCAGTTCTTC; CDR3aa: CASQVSYYNEQFF
v_gene: TRBV24-1; abundance: -; d_gene: -; j_gene: TRBJ2-1; CDR3nt: TGTGCCACGATGGGGGGAAGCTCCTACAATGAGCAGTTCTTC; CDR3aa: CATMGGSSYNEQFF
v_gene: TRBV9; abundance: -; d_gene: -; j_gene: TRBJ2-1; CDR3nt: TGTGCCAGCAGCGCCCAGGGCGGGGTCTACAATGAGCAGTTCTTC; CDR3aa: CASSAQGGVYNEQFF
v_gene: TRBV7-9; abundance: -; d_gene: TRBD2; j_gene: TRBJ2-3; CDR3nt: TGTGCCAGCAGCCAGGGGGGAGCGGGAGGAAGCACAGATACGCAGTATTTT; CDR3aa: CASSQGGAGGSTDTQYF
v_gene: TRBV6-1; abundance: once; d_gene: -; j_gene: TRBJ2-5; CDR3nt: TGTGCCAGCAGTGAATGGCAGGAGACCCAGTACTTC; CDR3aa: CASSEWQETQYF
v_gene: TRBV6-2/TRBV6-3; abundance: -; d_gene: TRBD1; j_gene: TRBJ2-7; CDR3nt: TGTGCCAGCAGTCGGGGGACAGGGGGCGAGCAGTACTTC; CDR3aa: CASSRGTGGEQYF
v_gene: TRBV6-4; abundance: -; d_gene: TRBD1; j_gene: TRBJ1-5; CDR3nt: TGTGCCAGCGGTACAGGGGGCAATCAGCCCCAGCATTTT; CDR3aa: CASGTGGNQPQHF
v_gene: TRBV7-9; abundance: -; d_gene: TRBD1; j_gene: TRBJ1-1; CDR3nt: TGTGCCAGCAGCCCGTTTTATGGACAGGGGAACACTGAAGCTTTCTTT; CDR3aa: CASSPFYGQGNTEAFF
v_gene: TRBV3-1/TRBV3-2; abundance: -; d_gene: TRBD2; j_gene: TRBJ2-2; CDR3nt: TGTGCCAGCAGCCAAGGGCTAGCGGGAGGGCCGAACACCGGGGAGCTGTTTTTT; CDR3aa: CASSQGLAGGPNTGELFF
v_gene: TRBV7-9; abundance: -; d_gene: -; j_gene: TRBJ1-1; CDR3nt: TGTGCCAGCAGCTTGGGGGCGGGCACTGAAGCTTTCTTT; CDR3aa: CASSLGAGTEAFF
v_gene: TRBV5-1; abundance: -; d_gene: TRBD2; j_gene: TRBJ2-7; CDR3nt: TGCGCCAGCAGCTTAGGGCTAGCGGGCTATCTTGCCTACGAGCAGTACTTC; CDR3aa: CASSLGLAGYLAYEQYF
v_gene: TRBV15; abundance: -; d_gene: -; j_gene: TRBJ2-7; CDR3nt: TGTGCCACCAGCAGACGCGAGGGGGTGCAGTACTTC; CDR3aa: CATSRREGVQYF
v_gene: TRBV30; abundance: -; d_gene: TRBD1; j_gene: TRBJ2-2; CDR3nt: TGTGCCTGGAGCGCAGGGGGAAGTATGCACACCGGGGAGCTGTTTTTT; CDR3aa: CAWSAGGSMHTGELFF
v_gene: TRBV11-2; abundance: -; d_gene: -; j_gene: TRBJ1-1; CDR3nt: TGTGCCAGCAGCTCGGGACAACCGAACACTGAAGCTTTCTTT; CDR3aa: CASSSGQPNTEAFF
v_gene: TRBV28; abundance: -; d_gene: -; j_gene: TRBJ1-3; CDR3nt: TGTGCCAGCAGTTTATCCCAGTTCTCTGGAAACACCATATATTTT; CDR3aa: CASSLSQFSGNTIYF
v_gene: TRBV11-2; abundance: -; d_gene: TRBD1; j_gene: TRBJ1-6; CDR3nt: TGTGCCAGCAGCCGCAACAGGGGAGATTCACCCCTCCACTTT; CDR3aa: CASSRNRGDSPLHF
v_gene: TRBV14; abundance: -; d_gene: -; j_gene: TRBJ1-2; CDR3nt: TGTGCCAGCAGCGACGGGACACCCTTCTATGGCTACACCTTC; CDR3aa: CASSDGTPFYGYTF
v_gene: TRBV11-3; abundance: -; d_gene: -; j_gene: TRBJ1-1; CDR3nt: TGTGCCAGCAGCTTAGGAGGGGGACCGGGGACTGAAGCTTTCTTT; CDR3aa: CASSLGGGPGTEAFF
v_gene: TRBV6-5; abundance: -; d_gene: -; j_gene: TRBJ1-2; CDR3nt: TGTGCCAGCAGTTCCGGCAGCTCTAACTATAGCTACACCTTC; CDR3aa: CASSSGSSNYSYTF
v_gene: TRBV6-5; abundance: -; d_gene: -; j_gene: TRBJ1-4; CDR3nt: TGTGCCAGCAGAACGGAGCCGGGGGGCGAAAAACTGTTTTTT; CDR3aa: CASRTEPGGEKLFF
v_gene: TRBV27; abundance: -; d_gene: -; j_gene: TRBJ1-1; CDR3nt: TGTGCCAGCAGTTCCAGGGGTAGGTTGGAAGCTTTCTTT; CDR3aa: CASSSRGRLEAFF
v_gene: TRBV21-1; abundance: -; d_gene: -; j_gene: TRBJ1-5; CDR3nt: TGTGCCGCCCGATTTGGAGATCAGCCCCAGCATTTT; CDR3aa: CAARFGDQPQHF
v_gene: TRBV24-1; abundance: -; d_gene: TRBD1; j_gene: TRBJ1-1; CDR3nt: TGTGCCACCAGTGAGGGGACAGGGGGCCCGAACACTGAAGCTTTCTTT; CDR3aa: CATSEGTGGPNTEAFF
v_gene: TRBV6-1; abundance: -; d_gene: -; j_gene: TRBJ1-2; CDR3nt: TGTGCCAGCAGTGATGGCGGGGCTGGGTATGGCTACACCTTC; CDR3aa: CASSDGGAGYGYTF
v_gene: TRBV28; abundance: -; d_gene: TRBD1; j_gene: TRBJ1-2; CDR3nt: TGTGCCAGCAGTTCCCAGACAGGGTCATATGGCTACACCTTC; CDR3aa: CASSSQTGSYGYTF
v_gene: TRBV3-1/TRBV3-2; abundance: -; d_gene: TRBD1; j_gene: TRBJ1-1; CDR3nt: TGTGCCAGCAGCCAACCTTCTAACAGGGGGCGTCGGACTGAAGCTTTCTTT; CDR3aa: CASSQPSNRGRRTEAFF
v_gene: TRBV5-1; abundance: -; d_gene: TRBD2; j_gene: TRBJ2-2; CDR3nt: TGCGCCAGCAGCGACACTAGCGGGATGGCCGGGGAGCTGTTTTTT; CDR3aa: CASSDTSGMAGELFF